The 26 T cell receptor beta chains below were found in one sample sequenced in a study of beta chain features in type 1 diabetes. Isolated RNA was reverse transcribed in full, so expressed TCRB transcripts were sequenced. Clones were sequenced by immunoSEQ multiplex PCR, and TCRdb holds only the in-frame ones, with some missing. The sample lists approximately 84,000 clones; under 35% were seen once. Sequencing was done on a sample of stem cell memory CD4+ T cells from blood. These receptors were taken from a woman aged 18-35 years in good health.

The rearrangement joins TRBV9 to TRBJ2-7; the D gene is possibly TRBD1 (6 bases). This CDR3 comprises 14 residues. Per the germline V gene, CDR1 is SGDLS and CDR2 is YYNGEE. V shed 4 bases and J shed 3 bases, with 14 bases lying between them. This chain's CDR3 is CASSTGTISYEQYF. Written as DNA, the CDR3 is TGTGCCAGCAGCACCGGGACAATAAGCTACGAGCAGTACTTC.

This clone has a handful of counts. The chain joins TRBV9 to TRBJ1-1, with 8 bases lining up with TRBD1. Germline V gene sequence: CDR1 SGDLS, CDR2 YYNGEE. The CDR3 has 14 residues. V lost 2 bases and J lost 4; bases outside the gene matches: 4. The CDR3 here is CASSVNRGSTEAFF. CDR3 bases: TGTGCCAGCAGCGTGAACAGGGGGAGCACTGAAGCTTTCTTT. Together with reference TRBV9 and TRBJ1-1, the CDR3 gives the full variable domain: DSGVTQTPKHLITATGQRVTLRCSPRSGDLSVYWYQQSLDQGLQFLIQYYNGEERAKGNILERFSAQQFPDLHSELNLSSLELGDSALYFCASSVNRGSTEAFFGQGTRLTVV.

The chain has TRBV5-4 and TRBJ2-5; D may be TRBD1 (6 bases). Trimming removed 3 bases at V and 3 bases at J, with 15 bases between. CDR3 length: 15 amino acids. Germline CDR1 and CDR2: SGHNT and YYREEE (reference sequence). The chain's CDR3 is CASSSGQGRKETQYF. CDR3 bases: TGTGCCAGCAGCTCGGGACAAGGCCGAAAAGAGACCCAGTACTTC.

This chain joins TRBV7-6 and TRBJ2-5; D call uncertain. The J call could be wrong; TRBJ2-7 is a better fit for the DNA end. The CDR3 sequence is 13 residues long. Germline CDR1 SGHVS, CDR2 FNYEAQ. The CDR3 here is CASSLRPTYEQYF. CDR3 in DNA: TGTGCCAGCAGCTTACGCCCTACCTACGAGCAGTACTTC.

The chain recombines TRBV4-3 with TRBJ2-7, with TRBD1 matching 8 bases. The J segment lost 3 bases and the V segment lost 1 base, leaving 5 bases of the junction unmatched. Per the germline V gene, CDR1 is LGHNA and CDR2 is YSLEER. CDR3 length: 15 residues. Here the CDR3 DNA reads TGCGCCAGCAGCCAAGCCAGGGACAGGTTCTACGAGCAGTACTTC. Translating gives CASSQARDRFYEQYF.

The rearrangement joins TRBV2 to TRBJ1-1; D uncertain. The germline gives CDR1 SNHLY, CDR2 FYNNEI. The CDR3 runs to 15 residues. V lost 3 bases to trimming and J lost 2 bases, with 13 bases between them. The CDR3 DNA reads as TGTGCCAGCAGTGACCTAGGGAGATTCAACACTGAAGCTTTCTTT. Amino acids: CASSDLGRFNTEAFF.

This clone was seen a few times. The same CDR3 also results from other DNA sequences found in this sample. The rearrangement joins TRBV14 to TRBJ2-3, with TRBD1 identical over 8 bases. The V and J ends lost 4 bases and 0 bases, in that order; junction bases with no gene match: 6. CDR3 size: 16 residues. CDR1 SGHDN and CDR2 FVKESK come from the germline V gene. CDR3 sequence: CASSLLTGASTDTQYF. The CDR3 coding sequence is TGTGCCAGCAGCCTCTTGACAGGGGCTAGCACAGATACGCAGTATTTT.

This clone appeared a few times. This sequence joins TRBV10-3 and TRBJ2-7; tentative D call: TRBD1 (5 bases). The V end was cut by 1 base, the J end by 6 bases, with 25 bases between. Germline CDR1 reads ENHRY; CDR2 reads SYGVKD. The CDR3 extends over 18 amino acids. CDR3 amino acids: CAISEWPIDSPARGEQYF. CDR3 sequence (DNA): TGTGCCATCAGTGAGTGGCCGATAGACAGCCCAGCGCGAGGCGAGCAGTACTTC.

The chain links TRBV5-4 to TRBJ2-7; 9 bases match TRBD1. The ends lost 4 bases at V and 5 bases at J; junction bases unmatched: 7. Germline V gene lookup returns CDR1 SGHNT and CDR2 YYREEE (reference sequence). CDR3 size: 14 residues. CDR3 nucleotide sequence: TGTGCCAGCAGCCAAAACAGGGGGCGCGACGAGCAGTACTTC. Amino acids: CASSQNRGRDEQYF.

J is TRBJ2-4 and V is TRBV19; 8 bases fit TRBD1. The CDR3 consists of 13 residues. V gave up 5 bases and J gave up 6 bases; unmatched junction bases: 3. Germline CDR1 and CDR2: LNHDA and SQIVND (reference sequence). CDR3 protein: CASSSDRGNIQYF. CDR3 nucleotide sequence: TGTGCCAGTAGTTCCGACAGGGGAAACATTCAGTACTTC.

This clone was detected a few times. The V and J genes are TRBV29-1 and TRBJ1-1; D perhaps matches TRBD1 (6 bases). Between the trimmed V and J ends, which lost 4 bases and 6 bases, there was a span of 9 bases. CDR3 length equals 11 residues. Germline loops: CDR1 SQVTM, CDR2 ANQGSEA. CDR3 sequence: CSVGGGSEAFF. For the CDR3, the DNA is TGCAGCGTTGGCGGGGGCTCTGAAGCTTTCTTT.

This chain joins TRBV11-3 and TRBJ1-1; D not certain. V was trimmed by 5 bases and J by 5 bases, leaving 9 bases between them. CDR1 SGHNT and CDR2 YENEEA come from the germline V gene. This CDR3 comprises 12 residues. The CDR3 spells CASSREVTEAFF. The CDR3 region has the DNA TGTGCCAGCAGCCGAGAGGTGACTGAAGCTTTCTTT.

The chain carries TRBV5-4 and TRBJ1-2; possible D gene TRBD1, 5 bases. Germline V gene data show CDR1 as SGHNT and CDR2 as YYREEE (reference sequence). V shed 4 bases and J shed 4 bases, with 14 bases lying between them. The CDR3 consists of 14 residues. CDR3 in amino acids: CASSPGGRAYGYTF. In nucleotides, the CDR3 is TGTGCCAGCAGCCCCGGTGGCAGGGCCTATGGCTACACCTTC.

V is TRBV9 and J is TRBJ2-1, with D possibly TRBD1 on 6 matching bases. This CDR3 contains 15 residues. Germline V lookup: CDR1 SGDLS, CDR2 YYNGEE. V gave up 6 bases and J gave up 8 bases, with 21 bases separating them. The CDR3, as DNA: TGTGCCAGCACCCGATTTGGGGATAAGGGGGATGAGCAGTTCTTC. It translates to CASTRFGDKGDEQFF.

This clone was found a few times. The chain has TRBV6-5 and TRBJ1-2; 12 bases agree with TRBD1. This CDR3 spans 14 amino acids. The ends lost 5 bases at V and 6 bases at J; junction bases unmatched: 4. Germline V gene lookup returns CDR1 MNHEY and CDR2 SVGAGI. The DNA of the CDR3 is TGTGCCAGCAGTGCCGGGACAGGGGGCCATGGCTACACCTTC. The encoded protein is CASSAGTGGHGYTF.

The chain carries TRBV5-4 and TRBJ2-2; TRBD2 agrees at 8 bases. After removal of 0 bases from V and 4 bases from J, the junction contained 5 bases not matched to a gene. The CDR3 extends over 16 amino acids. The V gene's germline CDR1 is SGHNT and CDR2 YYREEE (reference sequence). CDR3 sequence reads: CASSLGGSGITGELFF. As DNA, the CDR3 is TGTGCCAGCAGCTTGGGGGGTAGCGGGATCACCGGGGAGCTGTTTTTT.

This clone has just a few counts. The chain employs TRBV6-5 and TRBJ2-7; maybe TRBD1 (5 bases). The CDR3 extends over 14 amino acids. The germline V and J ends were trimmed by 0 bases and 3 bases, with 9 bases remaining between them. The V gene's germline CDR1 is MNHEY and CDR2 SVGAGI. DNA for the CDR3: TGTGCCAGCAGTTACTCGACAGCCCTCTACGAGCAGTACTTC. It encodes CASSYSTALYEQYF.

The chain couples TRBV18 to TRBJ1-3; 7 bases line up with TRBD1. Trimming cost V 3 bases and J 0 bases; bases outside gene matches: 2. The germline CDR1 and CDR2 sequences are KGHSH and LQKENI. The CDR3 covers 15 residues. The CDR3 sequence: CASSPGTASGNTIYF. In nucleotides, the CDR3 is TGTGCCAGCTCACCCGGGACAGCCTCTGGAAACACCATATATTTT.

This clone appeared a few times. The chain carries TRBV5-6 and TRBJ2-7; D gene uncertain. The V and J ends lost 2 bases and 5 bases respectively, with 5 bases between them. This CDR3 comprises 11 residues. From germline, CDR1 is SGHDT and CDR2 YYEEEE. CDR3 bases: TGTGCCAGCAGCTTTACGGACGAGCAGTACTTC. Its translation is CASSFTDEQYF. Drawing the rest from reference TRBV5-6 and TRBJ2-7, the complete variable domain is DAGVTQSPTHLIKTRGQQVTLRCSPKSGHDTVSWYQQALGQGPQFIFQYYEEEERQRGNFPDRFSGHQFPNYSSELNVNALLLGDSALYLCASSFTDEQYFGPGTRLTVT.

This clone was observed a few times. Other DNA sequences in this specimen translate into the identical CDR3. The V and J genes are TRBV4-2 and TRBJ2-7, with 7 bases lining up with TRBD2. Germline V lookup: CDR1 LGHNA, CDR2 YNFKEQ. Trimming removed 1 base from V and 5 bases from J; junction bases left unmatched: 20. This CDR3 contains 19 residues. The CDR3 DNA reads as TGTGCCAGCAGCCAAGGCCTGAGAGGTAAAGGGGACTACCACGACGAGCAGTACTTC. Its translation: CASSQGLRGKGDYHDEQYF.

The rearrangement uses TRBV6-5 and TRBJ2-7, with 8 bases matching TRBD2. Germline loops: CDR1 MNHEY, CDR2 SVGAGI. The V segment lost 6 bases and the J segment 2 bases; nucleotides outside the gene matches: 9. The CDR3 consists of 15 residues. As DNA, the CDR3 is TGTGCCAGCAGGCGGGCGGGGGGTCCTCCCTACGAGCAGTACTTC. Its translation is CASRRAGGPPYEQYF.

The V call is TRBV9, the J call TRBJ2-1, with D perhaps TRBD2 (6 bases). Germline V gives CDR1 SGDLS, CDR2 YYNGEE. V lost 3 bases to trimming and J lost 6 bases, with 16 bases between them. The CDR3 runs to 15 residues. CDR3: CASSAGGGVVNEQFF. The CDR3 region has the DNA TGTGCCAGCAGCGCCGGCGGAGGGGTGGTCAATGAGCAGTTCTTC.

This clone came up a few times. The genes are TRBV6-5 and TRBJ1-4; possible D gene TRBD1, 5 bases. The CDR3 has 13 residues. The V and J ends lost 10 bases and 5 bases respectively, with 14 bases between them. Germline V gene lookup returns CDR1 MNHEY and CDR2 SVGAGI. Written as DNA, the CDR3 is TGTGCCACCAGAGGGGATCTGAATGAAAAACTGTTTTTT. Encoded protein: CATRGDLNEKLFF.

The V and J genes are TRBV5-1 and TRBJ1-1; TRBD1 might be the D (5 bases). The V end was cut by 2 bases, the J end by 5 bases, with 16 bases between. This CDR3 comprises 15 residues. The germline V gene encodes CDR1 SGHRS and CDR2 YFSETQ. In nucleotides, the CDR3 is TGCGCCAGCAGCTTCACCGGGACTAGGGGAACTGAAGCTTTCTTT. Translating it yields CASSFTGTRGTEAFF. The variable domain in full, completed from reference TRBV5-1 and TRBJ1-1, reads KAGVTQTPRYLIKTRGQQVTLSCSPISGHRSVSWYQQTPGQGLQFLFEYFSETQRNKGNFPGRFSGRQFSNSRSEMNVSTLELGDSALYLCASSFTGTRGTEAFFGQGTRLTVV.

CDR3 sequence reads: CASSLSGRPDTQYF. The CDR3 DNA reads TGTGCCAGCAGCTTGAGTGGGAGGCCGGATACGCAGTATTTT. The V call is TRBV11-2, the J call TRBJ2-3, with D possibly matching TRBD2 (6 bases). Trimming removed 3 bases at V and 6 bases at J, with 13 bases between. This CDR3 region has 14 residues. Germline V lookup: CDR1 SGHAT, CDR2 FQNNGV.

This clone has a handful of counts. The chain joins TRBV13 to TRBJ2-1; maybe TRBD2 (5 bases). V dropped 5 bases and J dropped 6 bases, with 17 bases sitting between them. Germline assignment: CDR1 PRHDT and CDR2 FYEKMQ (reference sequence). The CDR3 runs to 15 residues. The CDR3 reads CASSLRVTTTNEQFF. The CDR3 coding sequence is TGTGCCAGCAGCCTGCGGGTCACGACGACCAATGAGCAGTTCTTC. The full variable domain, its missing parts supplied by reference TRBV13 and TRBJ2-1, is AAGVIQSPRHLIKEKRETATLKCYPIPRHDTVYWYQQGPGQDPQFLISFYEKMQSDKGSIPDRFSAQQFSDYHSELNMSSLELGDSALYFCASSLRVTTTNEQFFGPGTRLTVL.